The clone carrying this T cell receptor beta chain was picked up a small number of times. Its antigen is currently unknown. This entry belongs to a study of blood T cells in healthy people across ages. For the study at large: Template switching recovered approximately one barcoded beta molecule for every two T cells.

General study findings and limits: Bulk PBMC profiling left naive and antigen-experienced comparisons inconclusive.

Sample-barcoded 5' priming and a J-beta primer mix drove a second PCR of about 6 to 12 cycles. Carrying 12 random nucleotides, a template-switch adaptor labeled each individual cDNA molecule. From the 5' RACE reads, TCRdb called clonotypes with MiXCR, one entry per CDR3 protein. The sample has 650,000 to 1,000,000 distinct CDR3 sequences, around 34% seen once. CDR3 length: 11 residues. Trimming removed 6 bases from V and 8 bases from J, with 10 bases in between. The gene calls are TRBV12-3 or TRBV12-4 and TRBJ1-1; tentatively, D is TRBD1 (5 bases). Input material: blood. This sequence was found in a man younger than 35 in good health. The CDR3: CASSSGQEAFF. The CDR3 DNA follows: TGTGCCAGCAGCTCCGGACAAGAAGCTTTCTTT.